The rows below give T cell receptor beta chains drawn from one sample of a study of blood T cells in healthy people across ages. TCRdb fed the 5' RACE reads into MiXCR, producing one record per CDR3 protein. The sample shows about 680,000 distinct CDR3 sequences, 45% to 50% of them seen only once. Sample: blood. These receptor sequences come from an older woman in good health. The CDR3 runs from the conserved cysteine through the conserved F or W. The D gene is left open where the match is weak. Size is omitted from some rows. Given values are once, few, many or a class for expanded clones.

J,size,D,V,CDR3,DNA
TRBJ2-5,NA,NA,TRBV6-2/TRBV6-3,CASGIVGEETQYF,TGTGCCAGCGGTATTGTGGGAGAGGAGACCCAGTACTTC
TRBJ2-1,NA,TRBD1,TRBV19,CASSIDGTGSYNEQFF,TGTGCCAGTAGTATAGATGGGACAGGGTCCTACAATGAGCAGTTCTTC
TRBJ2-4,few,TRBD2,TRBV15,CATSRDSGQSRVQYF,TGTGCCACCAGCAGAGATAGCGGGCAAAGTAGGGTGCAGTACTTC
TRBJ2-3,NA,NA,TRBV3-1,CASSLLPGTDTQYF,TGTGCCAGCAGCCTCCTACCTGGAACAGATACGCAGTATTTT
TRBJ2-5,few,TRBD2,TRBV20-1,CSADSGRRANEQYF,TGCAGTGCTGATAGCGGGAGACGGGCCAATGAGCAGTACTTC
TRBJ2-1,NA,TRBD2,TRBV2,CAGTSSREQFF,TGTGCCGGGACTAGCTCCAGGGAGCAGTTCTTC
TRBJ2-5,NA,NA,TRBV9,CASSETDYGTQYF,TGTGCCAGCAGCGAGACGGACTATGGGACCCAGTACTTC
TRBJ1-1,NA,NA,TRBV7-2,CASSLGGFDTEAFF,TGTGCCAGCAGCTTAGGAGGGTTTGACACTGAAGCTTTCTTT
TRBJ1-4,NA,NA,TRBV20-1,CSATLTNEKLFF,TGCAGTGCTACATTAACTAATGAAAAACTGTTTTTT
TRBJ2-3,few,NA,TRBV27,CASRGADTDTQYF,TGTGCCAGCAGAGGGGCGGACACAGATACGCAGTATTTT